Sequencing of this T cell receptor (beta chain) was carried out in a study of blood T cell repertoires in COVID-19. Study-wide background: Material from acute and convalescent COVID-19 was sourced from the United States, Italy and Spain. Sources were T cells, B-cell-depleted T cells, or PBMCs; the material itself was cDNA or gDNA.

Germline loops: CDR1 SQVTM, CDR2 ANQGSEA. V lost 6 bases and J lost 4, with 18 bases in between. This CDR3 is built from 14 residues. In the authors' methods: Reference gene primer amplification gave estimated nucleated cell counts. Assay used: immunoSEQ multiplex PCR; TCRdb lists only in-frame clones, some missing. The D gene and trimming were derived from the DNA, and the V and J assignments and clone size from that table. In the table there are tens of thousands of clones, more than 80% of which are singletons. The clonotype originates from a human donor in a cohort sampled during active COVID-19. This sequence joins TRBV29-1 and TRBJ1-1, with D possibly being TRBD1 (6 bases). Sequencing used peripheral blood. The CDR3, as DNA: TGCAGCGTGAGACAGGCGGGTTTATCCACTGAAGCTTTCTTT. This encodes CSVRQAGLSTEAFF.